This T cell receptor (beta chain) was sequenced during a study of cytomegalovirus exposure and HLA in healthy donors. V was pared by 5 bases and J by 4 bases, with 5 bases of the junction left unmatched. The CDR3 covers 14 residues. Looked up from germline, CDR1 is MDHEN and CDR2 is SYDVKM. The PCR contained 60 Vbeta and 13 Jbeta primers. TCRdb's table, derived via immunoSEQ multiplex PCR, lists solely in-frame clones and lacks some. The sample carries a few hundred thousand clones, roughly 80% recorded once. This chain connects TRBV28 to TRBJ2-3; 8 bases are a match to TRBD2. The TCR was taken from a man aged 35-49 years in good health and CMV-seronegative. Specimen: PBMCs. The CDR3 nucleotides are TGTGCCAGCAGTCCAGGGACTAGTGCAGATACGCAGTATTTT. Translation: CASSPGTSADTQYF.